The rows below give T cell receptor beta chains drawn from one sample of a study of T cells in Graves' hyperthyroidism and ophthalmopathy. From the multiplex PCR reads, TCRdb called clonotypes with MiXCR, one entry per CDR3 protein. The data contain a few hundred thousand distinct CDR3 sequences, 14% of them singletons. The sequenced material came from blood. The receptor set was obtained from a woman in her 30s with Graves' ophthalmopathy. Each CDR3 is given with its conserved first and last residue. Fields, in order: V gene, clone size, J gene, D gene, CDR3 protein, CDR3 DNA. A D gene is named only where the DNA matches it firmly. Not every row has a clone size; where given, it reads once, few, many or a size class.

TRBV7-2	many	TRBJ1-1	-	CASSLALGGRTEAFF	TGTGCCAGCAGCTTAGCTCTAGGCGGTCGTACTGAAGCTTTCTTT
TRBV19	many	TRBJ2-1	-	CASSILTPSGNEQFF	TGTGCCAGTAGTATCTTAACCCCGTCAGGTAATGAGCAGTTCTTC
TRBV3-1	many	TRBJ1-6	TRBD1	CASSRGGLDNSPLHF	TGTGCCAGCAGCCGAGGGGGCCTAGATAATTCACCCCTCCACTTT
TRBV19	-	TRBJ1-2	-	CASSISPPNYGYTF	TGTGCCAGTAGTATTTCTCCCCCTAACTATGGCTACACCTTC
TRBV7-9	many	TRBJ2-1	-	CASSLPTGSQFF	TGTGCCAGCAGCTTACCCACAGGGTCACAGTTCTTC
TRBV4-1	-	TRBJ1-6	-	CASSQAGPSPPLHF	TGCGCCAGCAGCCAAGCGGGGCCTTCGCCACCCCTCCACTTT
TRBV24-1	-	TRBJ2-2	-	CATSATGGGELFF	TGTGCCACCAGTGCGACAGGTGGCGGGGAGCTGTTTTTT
TRBV20-1	-	TRBJ1-2	TRBD1	CSVVPGQGFSNYGYTF	TGCAGTGTAGTCCCGGGACAGGGTTTTTCTAACTATGGCTACACCTTC
TRBV12-3/TRBV12-4	many	TRBJ1-2	-	CASSARNYGYTF	TGTGCCAGCAGTGCCAGAAACTATGGCTACACCTTC
TRBV2	many	TRBJ2-1	TRBD1	CASMDDRGTPNEQFF	TGTGCCAGCATGGATGACAGGGGTACCCCAAATGAGCAGTTCTTC
TRBV20-1	few	TRBJ2-7	-	CSARDLFRTYEQYF	TGCAGTGCTAGAGATCTGTTCAGAACCTACGAGCAGTACTTC
TRBV2	many	TRBJ1-1	TRBD1	CASSARERTGGTEAFF	TGTGCCAGCAGTGCCCGGGAGAGGACAGGGGGCACTGAAGCTTTCTTT
TRBV7-8	many	TRBJ2-7	TRBD2	CASSFGAGAYYEQYF	TGTGCCAGCAGCTTTGGAGCGGGGGCATACTACGAGCAGTACTTC
TRBV5-1	many	TRBJ2-3	-	CASSQPGDLTQYF	TGCGCCAGCAGCCAGCCGGGAGACCTTACGCAGTATTTT
TRBV11-2	many	TRBJ1-1	-	CASSLQVSEAFF	TGTGCCAGCAGCTTGCAAGTTTCTGAAGCTTTCTTT
TRBV7-2	few	TRBJ1-6	-	CASSSTSIQPLHF	TGTGCCAGCAGCTCCACATCTATACAACCCCTCCACTTT
TRBV3-1	-	TRBJ2-5	TRBD2	CASSQGLAGGPSQETQYF	TGTGCCAGCAGCCAGGGACTAGCGGGGGGCCCGTCCCAAGAGACCCAGTACTTC
TRBV28	many	TRBJ2-1	TRBD1	CASSFNQGAQQFF	TGTGCCAGCAGTTTTAATCAGGGGGCGCAGCAGTTCTTC
TRBV7-3	-	TRBJ2-5	-	CASSLGVGGLQETQYF	TGTGCCAGCAGCTTAGGTGTGGGGGGTTTACAAGAGACCCAGTACTTC
TRBV12-5	-	TRBJ1-5	TRBD1	CASGWGTGYQPQHF	TGTGCTAGTGGCTGGGGGACAGGTTATCAGCCCCAGCATTTT
TRBV12-3/TRBV12-4	few	TRBJ2-7	-	CASSPSLLARKTGQYF	TGTGCCAGCAGCCCTTCGCTGCTAGCGAGGAAAACAGGGCAGTACTTC
TRBV9	many	TRBJ2-1	TRBD2	CASSDSGGHPSSYNEQFF	TGTGCCAGCAGCGATAGCGGGGGGCACCCGAGCTCCTACAATGAGCAGTTCTTC
TRBV5-6	many	TRBJ2-7	-	CASSFGERNEQYF	TGTGCCAGCAGCTTTGGGGAACGGAACGAGCAGTACTTC
TRBV5-5	-	TRBJ2-2	TRBD1	CASSLELSRQGVTGELFF	TGTGCCAGCAGCTTGGAGTTGAGCCGACAGGGAGTTACCGGGGAGCTGTTTTTT
TRBV10-1	many	TRBJ2-7	-	CASSDGGGPNTYEQYF	TGCGCCAGCAGTGATGGCGGGGGCCCGAATACCTACGAGCAGTACTTC
TRBV4-1	many	TRBJ1-6	TRBD1	CASSQRSSGQDDNSPLHF	TGCGCCAGCAGCCAAAGGAGCTCCGGACAGGATGATAATTCACCCCTCCACTTT
TRBV12-3/TRBV12-4	-	TRBJ2-1	TRBD2	CASSLRIITSGRVNKQFF	TGTGCCAGCAGTTTACGAATTATAACTAGCGGGAGGGTGAATAAGCAGTTCTTC
TRBV2	-	TRBJ2-3	-	CASHRSAGDTQYF	TGTGCCAGCCACCGGTCCGCCGGAGATACGCAGTATTTT
TRBV6-4	many	TRBJ2-2	-	CASSEGNTGELFF	TGTGCCAGCAGTGAGGGGAACACCGGGGAGCTGTTTTTT
TRBV24-1	many	TRBJ2-1	-	CATSDPINNEQFF	TGTGCCACCAGTGACCCGATAAACAATGAGCAGTTCTTC
TRBV19	many	TRBJ1-5	TRBD1	CASSNDRGGQPQHF	TGTGCCAGTAGTAACGACAGGGGCGGACAGCCCCAGCATTTT
TRBV7-9	many	TRBJ2-1	TRBD2	CASSPRLAGGLRNEQFF	TGTGCCAGCAGCCCTCGACTAGCGGGGGGGCTACGAAATGAGCAGTTCTTC
TRBV4-1	once	TRBJ2-1	TRBD1	CASSQDGDREQFF	TGCGCCAGCAGCCAAGATGGGGACAGAGAGCAGTTCTTC
TRBV7-9	many	TRBJ1-1	-	CASSHLNTEAFF	TGTGCCAGCAGCCACTTGAACACTGAAGCTTTCTTT
TRBV28	many	TRBJ1-1	-	CASSFGQGAFF	TGTGCCAGCAGTTTTGGGCAGGGGGCTTTCTTT
TRBV12-5	many	TRBJ2-7	-	CASGLDGGRDEQYF	TGTGCTAGTGGTTTGGACGGGGGACGTGACGAGCAGTACTTC
TRBV11-2	-	TRBJ1-1	-	CASSLDRGGEAFF	TGTGCCAGCAGCTTAGATCGGGGAGGAGAAGCTTTCTTT
TRBV2	many	TRBJ2-5	-	CATTGRGETQYF	TGTGCCACCACGGGAAGGGGAGAGACCCAGTACTTC
TRBV2	many	TRBJ2-5	TRBD1	CASTVTGVAETQYF	TGTGCCAGCACGGTGACAGGGGTAGCCGAGACCCAGTACTTC
TRBV4-1	few	TRBJ2-3	TRBD2	CASSQEEGDSGGAIDTQYF	TGCGCCAGCAGCCAAGAAGAGGGGGATAGCGGGGGGGCCATAGATACGCAGTATTTT
TRBV24-1	few	TRBJ2-2	-	CATNGAGDIGTGELFF	TGTGCCACCAATGGGGCGGGGGACATTGGCACCGGGGAGCTGTTTTTT
TRBV5-4	-	TRBJ2-3	-	CASAGIGTDTQYF	TGTGCCAGCGCAGGGATTGGCACAGATACGCAGTATTTT
TRBV28	many	TRBJ1-2	TRBD1	CASSSDRGGYTF	TGTGCCAGCAGTTCCGACAGGGGCGGCTACACCTTC
TRBV10-2	-	TRBJ2-7	TRBD1	CASSAGTGLGEQYF	TGCGCCAGCAGTGCCGGGACAGGGCTAGGCGAGCAGTACTTC